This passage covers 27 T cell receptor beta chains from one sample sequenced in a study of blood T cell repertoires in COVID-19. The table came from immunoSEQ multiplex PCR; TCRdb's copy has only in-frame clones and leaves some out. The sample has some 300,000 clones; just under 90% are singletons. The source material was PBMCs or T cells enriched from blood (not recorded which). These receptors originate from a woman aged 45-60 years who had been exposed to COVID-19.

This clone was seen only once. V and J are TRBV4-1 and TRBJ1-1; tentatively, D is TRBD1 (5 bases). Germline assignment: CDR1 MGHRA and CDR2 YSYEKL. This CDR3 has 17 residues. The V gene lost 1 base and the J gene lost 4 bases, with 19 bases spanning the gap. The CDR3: CASSQGLQSRARTEAFF. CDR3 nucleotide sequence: TGCGCCAGCAGCCAAGGCCTTCAATCCAGGGCGCGCACTGAAGCTTTCTTT.

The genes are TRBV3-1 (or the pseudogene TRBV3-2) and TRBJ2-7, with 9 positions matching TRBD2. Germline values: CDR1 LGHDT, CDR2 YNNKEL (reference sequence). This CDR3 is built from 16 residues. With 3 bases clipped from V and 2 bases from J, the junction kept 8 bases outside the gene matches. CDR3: CASSHPRGLAPYEQYF. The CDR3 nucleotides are TGTGCCAGCAGCCATCCACGGGGACTAGCTCCCTACGAGCAGTACTTC.

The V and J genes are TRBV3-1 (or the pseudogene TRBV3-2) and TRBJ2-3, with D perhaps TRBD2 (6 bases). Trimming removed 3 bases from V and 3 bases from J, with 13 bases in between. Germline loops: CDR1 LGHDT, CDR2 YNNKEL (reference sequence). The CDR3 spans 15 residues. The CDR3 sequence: CASSQDYRRTDTQYF. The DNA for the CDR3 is TGTGCCAGCAGCCAGGACTACCGGAGGACAGATACGCAGTATTTT.

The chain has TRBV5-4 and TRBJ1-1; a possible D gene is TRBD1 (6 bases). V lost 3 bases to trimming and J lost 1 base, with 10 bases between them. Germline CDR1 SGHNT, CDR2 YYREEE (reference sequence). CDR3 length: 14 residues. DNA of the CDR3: TGTGCCAGCAGCTGGACGGGACAGAACACTGAAGCTTTCTTT. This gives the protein CASSWTGQNTEAFF.

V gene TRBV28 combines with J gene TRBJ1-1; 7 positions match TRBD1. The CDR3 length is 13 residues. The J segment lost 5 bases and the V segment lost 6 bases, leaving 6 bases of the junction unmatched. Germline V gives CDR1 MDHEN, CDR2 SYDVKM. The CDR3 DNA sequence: TGTGCCAGCAGCCTAGGGGGCGTAACTGAAGCTTTCTTT. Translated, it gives CASSLGGVTEAFF.

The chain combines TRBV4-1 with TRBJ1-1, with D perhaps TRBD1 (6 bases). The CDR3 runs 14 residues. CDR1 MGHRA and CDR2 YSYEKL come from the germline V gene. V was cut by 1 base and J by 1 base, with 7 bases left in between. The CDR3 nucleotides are TGCGCCAGCAGCCAAGCGACAGGGAACACTGAAGCTTTCTTT. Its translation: CASSQATGNTEAFF.

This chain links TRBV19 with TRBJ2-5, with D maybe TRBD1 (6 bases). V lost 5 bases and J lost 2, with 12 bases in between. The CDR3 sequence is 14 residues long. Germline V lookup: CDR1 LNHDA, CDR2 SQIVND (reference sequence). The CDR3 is CASSLSGVQETQYF. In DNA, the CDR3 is TGTGCCAGTAGTCTGTCAGGGGTACAAGAGACCCAGTACTTC. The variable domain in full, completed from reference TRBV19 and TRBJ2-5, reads DGGITQSPKYLFRKEGQNVTLSCEQNLNHDAMYWYRQDPGQGLRLIYYSQIVNDFQKGDIAEGYSVSREKKESFPLTVTSAQKNPTAFYLCASSLSGVQETQYFGPGTRLLVL.

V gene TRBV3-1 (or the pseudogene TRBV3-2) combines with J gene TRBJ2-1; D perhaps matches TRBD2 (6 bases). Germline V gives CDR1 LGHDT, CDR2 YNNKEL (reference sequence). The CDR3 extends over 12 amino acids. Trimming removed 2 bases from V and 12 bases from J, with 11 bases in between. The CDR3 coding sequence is TGTGCCAGCAGCCAAAGCCAGGGAGGGCAGTTCTTC. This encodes CASSQSQGGQFF.

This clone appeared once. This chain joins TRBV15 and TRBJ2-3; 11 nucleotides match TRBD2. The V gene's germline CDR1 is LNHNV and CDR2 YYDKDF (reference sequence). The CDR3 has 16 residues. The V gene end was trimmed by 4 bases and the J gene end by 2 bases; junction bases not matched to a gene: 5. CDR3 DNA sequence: TGTGCCACCAGCAACTTAGCGGGGGGGAACACAGATACGCAGTATTTT. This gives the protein CATSNLAGGNTDTQYF.

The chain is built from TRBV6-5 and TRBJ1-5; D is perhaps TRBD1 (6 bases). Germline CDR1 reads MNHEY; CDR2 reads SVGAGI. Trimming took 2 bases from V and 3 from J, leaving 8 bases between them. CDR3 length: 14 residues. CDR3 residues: CASSYGGLNQPQHF. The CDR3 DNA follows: TGTGCCAGCAGTTACGGGGGCCTCAATCAGCCCCAGCATTTT.

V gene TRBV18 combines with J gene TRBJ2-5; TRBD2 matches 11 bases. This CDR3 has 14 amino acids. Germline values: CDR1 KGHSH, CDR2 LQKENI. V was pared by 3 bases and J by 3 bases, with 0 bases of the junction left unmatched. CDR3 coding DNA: TGTGCCAGCTCACCGACTAGCGGGGAAGAGACCCAGTACTTC. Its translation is CASSPTSGEETQYF.

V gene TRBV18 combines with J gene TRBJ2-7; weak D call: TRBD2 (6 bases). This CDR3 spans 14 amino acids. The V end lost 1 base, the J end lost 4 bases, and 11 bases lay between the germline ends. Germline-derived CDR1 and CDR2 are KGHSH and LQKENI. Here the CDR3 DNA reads TGTGCCAGCTCACCACGACCGGGGGATTACGAGCAGTACTTC. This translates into CASSPRPGDYEQYF.

As DNA, the CDR3 is TGCGCCAGCAGCTTGGGACAGACGAACACCGGGGAGCTGTTTTTT. Residues: CASSLGQTNTGELFF. The J gene is TRBJ2-2, the V gene TRBV5-1, with D possibly matching TRBD1 (5 bases). CDR1 is SGHRS, CDR2 YFSETQ, per germline. This CDR3 is built from 15 residues. Trimming shortened V by 0 bases and J by 0 bases, and 6 bases separated the two germline ends.

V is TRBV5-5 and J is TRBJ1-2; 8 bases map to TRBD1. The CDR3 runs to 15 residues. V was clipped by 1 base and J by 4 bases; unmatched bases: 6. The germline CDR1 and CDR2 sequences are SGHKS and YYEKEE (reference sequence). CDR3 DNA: TGTGCCAGCAGCTTGTGGCAGGGGGCGGCCTATGGCTACACCTTC. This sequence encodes CASSLWQGAAYGYTF.

Here the CDR3 DNA reads TGCAGCGTCCACCCGGGACAGGGGGCGCATAGGACTAGCGGGGGACTGACGAATGAGCAGTTCTTC. This gives the protein CSVHPGQGAHRTSGGLTNEQFF. The chain is built from TRBV29-1 and TRBJ2-1; tentative D call: TRBD2 (13 bases). The CDR3 is 22 residues long. Germline CDR1 SQVTM, CDR2 ANQGSEA. V was shortened by 6 bases and J by 7 bases, with 43 bases between the two germline ends.

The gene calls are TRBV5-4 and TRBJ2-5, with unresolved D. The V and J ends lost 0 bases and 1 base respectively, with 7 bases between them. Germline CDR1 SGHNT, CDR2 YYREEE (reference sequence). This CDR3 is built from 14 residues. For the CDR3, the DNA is TGTGCCAGCAGCTTGGTGTGGAGCCAAGAGACCCAGTACTTC. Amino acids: CASSLVWSQETQYF.

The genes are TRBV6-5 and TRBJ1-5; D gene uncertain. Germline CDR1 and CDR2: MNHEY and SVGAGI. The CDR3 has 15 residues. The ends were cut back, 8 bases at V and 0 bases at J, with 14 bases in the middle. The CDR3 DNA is TGTGCCAGCGGGCCGGCAGGCCATAGCAATCAGCCCCAGCATTTT. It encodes CASGPAGHSNQPQHF.

The CDR3 reads CASSPGQGFLNTEAFF. The CDR3 region has the DNA TGCGCCAGCAGCCCCGGACAGGGGTTTTTGAACACTGAAGCTTTCTTT. The chain links TRBV5-1 to TRBJ1-1; 9 bases fit TRBD1. Germline CDR1 SGHRS, CDR2 YFSETQ. Germline trimming cut 4 bases from V and 0 bases from J; bases unmatched to any gene: 7. This CDR3 has 16 amino acids. The full variable domain, with the rest looked up from reference TRBV5-1 and TRBJ1-1, is KAGVTQTPRYLIKTRGQQVTLSCSPISGHRSVSWYQQTPGQGLQFLFEYFSETQRNKGNFPGRFSGRQFSNSRSEMNVSTLELGDSALYLCASSPGQGFLNTEAFFGQGTRLTVV.

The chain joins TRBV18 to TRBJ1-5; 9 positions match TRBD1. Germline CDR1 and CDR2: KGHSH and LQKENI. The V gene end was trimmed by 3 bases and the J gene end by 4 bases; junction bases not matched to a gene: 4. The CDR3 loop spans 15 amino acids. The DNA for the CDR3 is TGTGCCAGCTCACCGGACAGGGGATTGAATCAGCCCCAGCATTTT. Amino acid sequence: CASSPDRGLNQPQHF.

CDR3 sequence (DNA): TGTGCCAGCAGCGGGGGAGTAGAAGAAAAACTGTTTTTT. Translating it yields CASSGGVEEKLFF. This rearrangement joins TRBV12-3 or TRBV12-4 to TRBJ1-4; possibly TRBD1 for D (5 bases). Trimming cost V 6 bases and J 8 bases, with 13 bases left between them. The CDR3 consists of 13 residues.

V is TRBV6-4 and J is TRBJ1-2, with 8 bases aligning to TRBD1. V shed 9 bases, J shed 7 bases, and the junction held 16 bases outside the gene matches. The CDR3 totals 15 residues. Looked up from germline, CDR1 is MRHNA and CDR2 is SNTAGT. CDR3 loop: CARSGTGIFRGGYTF. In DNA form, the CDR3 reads TGTGCCAGGTCCGGGACAGGAATTTTTCGGGGTGGCTACACCTTC.

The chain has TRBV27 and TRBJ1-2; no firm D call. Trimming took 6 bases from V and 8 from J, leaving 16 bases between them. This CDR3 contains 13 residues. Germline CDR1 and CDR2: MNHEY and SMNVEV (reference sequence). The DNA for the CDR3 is TGTGCCAGCAGCCGGGAGAGTTGGGGAGGCTACACCTTC. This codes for CASSRESWGGYTF.

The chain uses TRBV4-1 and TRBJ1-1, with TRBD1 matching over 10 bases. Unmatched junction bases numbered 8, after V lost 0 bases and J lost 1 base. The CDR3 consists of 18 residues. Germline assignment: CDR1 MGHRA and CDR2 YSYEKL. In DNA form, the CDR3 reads TGCGCCAGCAGCCAAGACCCCCGGGACAGGGGCCGGAACACTGAAGCTTTCTTT. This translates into CASSQDPRDRGRNTEAFF.

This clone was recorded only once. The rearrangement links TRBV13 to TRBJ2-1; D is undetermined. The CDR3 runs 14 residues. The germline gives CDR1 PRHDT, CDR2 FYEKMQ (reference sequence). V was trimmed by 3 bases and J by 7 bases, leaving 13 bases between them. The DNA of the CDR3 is TGTGCCAGCAGCTTTTCCCCGAGAGTTAATGAGCAGTTCTTC. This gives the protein CASSFSPRVNEQFF.

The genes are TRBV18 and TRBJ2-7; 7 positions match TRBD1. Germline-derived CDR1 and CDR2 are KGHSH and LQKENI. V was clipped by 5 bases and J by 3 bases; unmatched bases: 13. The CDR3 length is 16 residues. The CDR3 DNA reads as TGTGCCAGCTCATCATCGACTCCAGGGGGTAACTACGAGCAGTACTTC. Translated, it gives CASSSSTPGGNYEQYF.

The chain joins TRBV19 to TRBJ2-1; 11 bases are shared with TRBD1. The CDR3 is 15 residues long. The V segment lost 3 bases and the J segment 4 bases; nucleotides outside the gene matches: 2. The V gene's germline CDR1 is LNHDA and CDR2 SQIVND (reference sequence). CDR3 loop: CASSIGTGGYNEQFF. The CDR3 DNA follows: TGTGCCAGTAGTATCGGGACAGGGGGGTACAATGAGCAGTTCTTC.

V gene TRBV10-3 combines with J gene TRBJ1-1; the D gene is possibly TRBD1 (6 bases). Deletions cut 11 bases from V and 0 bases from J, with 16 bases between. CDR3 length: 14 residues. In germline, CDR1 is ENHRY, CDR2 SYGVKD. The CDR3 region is CASNGGRMNTEAFF. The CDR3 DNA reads TGTGCCTCGAACGGGGGGCGCATGAACACTGAAGCTTTCTTT.